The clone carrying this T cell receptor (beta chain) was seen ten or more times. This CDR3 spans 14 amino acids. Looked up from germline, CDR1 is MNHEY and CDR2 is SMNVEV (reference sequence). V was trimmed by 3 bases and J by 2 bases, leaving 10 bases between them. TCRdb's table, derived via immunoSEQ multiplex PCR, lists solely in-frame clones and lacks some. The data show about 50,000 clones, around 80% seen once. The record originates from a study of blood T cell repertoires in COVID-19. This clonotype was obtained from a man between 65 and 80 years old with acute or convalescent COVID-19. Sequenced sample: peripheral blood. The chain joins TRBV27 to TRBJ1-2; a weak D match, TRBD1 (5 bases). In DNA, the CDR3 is TGTGCCAGCAGTTTTTCGCCAGGGAACTATGGCTACACCTTC. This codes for CASSFSPGNYGYTF.